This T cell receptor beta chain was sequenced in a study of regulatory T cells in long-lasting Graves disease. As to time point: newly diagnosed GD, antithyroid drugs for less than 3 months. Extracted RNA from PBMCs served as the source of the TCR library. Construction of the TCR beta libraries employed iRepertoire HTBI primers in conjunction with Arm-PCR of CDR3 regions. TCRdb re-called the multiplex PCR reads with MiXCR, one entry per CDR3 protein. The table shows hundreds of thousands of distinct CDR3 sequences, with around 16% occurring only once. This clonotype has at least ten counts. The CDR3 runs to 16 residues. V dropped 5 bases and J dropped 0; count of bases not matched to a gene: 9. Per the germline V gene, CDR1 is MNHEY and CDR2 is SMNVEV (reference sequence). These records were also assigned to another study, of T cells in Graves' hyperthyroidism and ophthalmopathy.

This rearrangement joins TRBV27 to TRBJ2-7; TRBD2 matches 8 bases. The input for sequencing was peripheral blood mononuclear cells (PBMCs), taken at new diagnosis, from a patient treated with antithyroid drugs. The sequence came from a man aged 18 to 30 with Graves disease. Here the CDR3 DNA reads TGTGCCAGCAGTGGACGTAGCGGGGCCCCCTCCTACGAGCAGTACTTC. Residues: CASSGRSGAPSYEQYF.